The source of this TCR beta chain is a study of blood T cell repertoires in COVID-19. Across the whole study: PBMCs, B-cell-depleted T cells, or T cells provided the cDNA or gDNA that made up the material.

Participant ages covered roughly 18 to 89 years across 25 or so US areas. Participants reported their clinical history, and cohort assignment relied on those reports. CDR3 length: 17 residues. V gave up 4 bases and J gave up 8 bases; unmatched junction bases: 10. Germline CDR1 is SGDLS and CDR2 is YYNGEE. This table comes from immunoSEQ multiplex PCR, and its TCRdb copy is limited to in-frame clones, with some not included. The sample shows 250,000 to 400,000 clones, about nine tenths of them seen only once. This sequence originates from a man aged 60 to 69 who had recovered from COVID-19. The chain carries TRBV9 and TRBJ2-2; 14 bases are shared with TRBD2. Input material: PBMCs or T cells enriched from blood (not recorded which). The CDR3 sequence: CASSPRPGLAGVGELFF. In DNA form, the CDR3 reads TGTGCCAGCAGCCCTCGACCGGGACTAGCGGGAGTGGGGGAGCTGTTTTTT.